Listed below are T cell receptor beta chains from one sample, sequenced in a study of Ad26.COV2.S vaccination and SARS-CoV-2 variants. Method: immunoSEQ multiplex PCR; TCRdb's copy keeps in-frame clones and lacks some. This table holds more than 400,000 clones, 90% found once. This specimen consisted of peripheral blood, obtained in a trial of Ad26.COV2.S vaccine versus placebo. Receptors were obtained from a person between 18 and 65 years old who received the Ad26.COV2.S COVID-19 vaccine or a placebo. The CDR3 runs from the conserved cysteine through the conserved F or W. Fields, in order: V gene, clone size, J gene, D gene, CDR3 DNA, CDR3 protein. The D gene is left open where the match is weak. For some rows the clone size is stated as once, few or many, or as a class when expanded; others skip it.

V gene: TRBV5-1
clone size: .
J gene: TRBJ2-3
D gene: .
CDR3 DNA: TGCGCCAGCAGCTTGGCATCCATGAGCACAGATACGCAGTATTTT
CDR3 protein: CASSLASMSTDTQYF

V gene: TRBV7-2
clone size: many
J gene: TRBJ2-7
D gene: .
CDR3 DNA: TGTGCCAGCAGCTTAGATCCAGGAAGCTCCTACGAGCAGTACTTC
CDR3 protein: CASSLDPGSSYEQYF

V gene: TRBV5-4
clone size: few
J gene: TRBJ2-5
D gene: TRBD2
CDR3 DNA: TGTGCCAGCAGCTTCGGGGGGGCATTAGAGACCCAGTACTTC
CDR3 protein: CASSFGGALETQYF

V gene: TRBV5-1
clone size: .
J gene: TRBJ1-6
D gene: TRBD1
CDR3 DNA: TGCGCCAGCAGAGCGATGGGGACAGCTATTAATTCACCCCTCCACTTT
CDR3 protein: CASRAMGTAINSPLHF

V gene: TRBV4-1
clone size: .
J gene: TRBJ1-4
D gene: .
CDR3 DNA: TGCGCCAGCAGCTTTGGGGCCGGAACTAATGAAAAACTGTTTTTT
CDR3 protein: CASSFGAGTNEKLFF

V gene: TRBV11-2
clone size: .
J gene: TRBJ1-2
D gene: .
CDR3 DNA: TGTGCCAGCAGCTTAGATCGGCAGGGACTCTATGGCTACACCTTC
CDR3 protein: CASSLDRQGLYGYTF

V gene: TRBV5-8
clone size: .
J gene: TRBJ2-3
D gene: .
CDR3 DNA: TGTGCCACCCATACCGGGACAACTAGCACAGATACGCAGTATTTT
CDR3 protein: CATHTGTTSTDTQYF

V gene: TRBV19
clone size: .
J gene: TRBJ2-2
D gene: TRBD1
CDR3 DNA: TGTGCCAGTAGTCCGGACAGGGGGCGGACCGGGGAGCTGTTTTTT
CDR3 protein: CASSPDRGRTGELFF

V gene: TRBV28
clone size: .
J gene: TRBJ1-4
D gene: TRBD1
CDR3 DNA: TGTGCCAGCAGTTTCCCAGGGGGAGGTGAAAAACTGTTTTTT
CDR3 protein: CASSFPGGGEKLFF

V gene: TRBV6-6
clone size: .
J gene: TRBJ2-5
D gene: TRBD1
CDR3 DNA: TGTGCCAGCAGTTGGGGACAGGGGGAGACCCAGTACTTC
CDR3 protein: CASSWGQGETQYF

V gene: TRBV29-1
clone size: .
J gene: TRBJ2-7
D gene: .
CDR3 DNA: TGCAGCGTTGAAGGTGGGAACTCCTACGAGCAGTACTTC
CDR3 protein: CSVEGGNSYEQYF

V gene: TRBV7-9
clone size: few
J gene: TRBJ2-1
D gene: TRBD2
CDR3 DNA: TGTGCCAGCAGCTTTTATAGCGGGTCAGGGAAGAATGAGCAGTTCTTC
CDR3 protein: CASSFYSGSGKNEQFF

V gene: TRBV28
clone size: .
J gene: TRBJ1-5
D gene: TRBD1
CDR3 DNA: TGTGCCAGCAGTTTACGGACAGGGGGCAATCAGCCCCAGCATTTT
CDR3 protein: CASSLRTGGNQPQHF

V gene: TRBV19
clone size: .
J gene: TRBJ2-7
D gene: TRBD2
CDR3 DNA: TGTGCCAGTGGGGCTAGCGGGAGGGCCTACGAGCAGTACTTC
CDR3 protein: CASGASGRAYEQYF

V gene: TRBV2
clone size: .
J gene: TRBJ2-1
D gene: .
CDR3 DNA: TGTGCCAGCAGTGAACTGGGTTACAATGAGCAGTTCTTC
CDR3 protein: CASSELGYNEQFF

V gene: TRBV3-1/TRBV3-2
clone size: .
J gene: TRBJ2-5
D gene: TRBD2
CDR3 DNA: TGTGCCAGCAGCCACCTAGCGGTTGGGGAAGAGACCCAGTACTTC
CDR3 protein: CASSHLAVGEETQYF

V gene: TRBV7-9
clone size: .
J gene: TRBJ2-1
D gene: TRBD2
CDR3 DNA: TGTGCCAGCAGCATATATCTAGCGGGAAGGAATGAGCAGTTCTTC
CDR3 protein: CASSIYLAGRNEQFF

V gene: TRBV5-1
clone size: .
J gene: TRBJ2-5
D gene: .
CDR3 DNA: TGCGCCAGCAGCTTGGCGTGGGGTGGGGAGACCCAGTACTTC
CDR3 protein: CASSLAWGGETQYF

V gene: TRBV5-1
clone size: few
J gene: TRBJ2-7
D gene: .
CDR3 DNA: TGCGCCAGCAGCTTGGAATCAGCCTACGAGCAGTACTTC
CDR3 protein: CASSLESAYEQYF

V gene: TRBV24-1
clone size: .
J gene: TRBJ1-2
D gene: .
CDR3 DNA: TGTGCCACCAGTGATCCCACCGCGGGAGGACTAAACTATGGCTACACCTTC
CDR3 protein: CATSDPTAGGLNYGYTF

V gene: TRBV19
clone size: .
J gene: TRBJ2-1
D gene: .
CDR3 DNA: TGTGCCAGTAGTATTAGCTCCAGAGCCTACAATGAGCAGTTCTTC
CDR3 protein: CASSISSRAYNEQFF

V gene: TRBV6-2/TRBV6-3
clone size: .
J gene: TRBJ2-1
D gene: TRBD1
CDR3 DNA: TGTGCCAGCAGTTACTCGAGGGGGCGGCCCTACAATGAGCAGTTCTTC
CDR3 protein: CASSYSRGRPYNEQFF

V gene: TRBV5-1
clone size: .
J gene: TRBJ2-2
D gene: TRBD2
CDR3 DNA: TGCGCCAGCAGCTTGCGGCTAGCGGGGGGGACCGTTACCGGGGAGCTGTTTTTT
CDR3 protein: CASSLRLAGGTVTGELFF

V gene: TRBV19
clone size: .
J gene: TRBJ2-1
D gene: .
CDR3 DNA: TGTGCCAGTAGTATGAGGGCAGGGGGCGCTAGGACTAGAGGTGGTGAGCAGTTCTTC
CDR3 protein: CASSMRAGGARTRGGEQFF

V gene: TRBV6-2/TRBV6-3
clone size: once
J gene: TRBJ1-6
D gene: .
CDR3 DNA: TGTGCCAGCAGTTACGGGCAGCAGAGTTCACCCCTCCACTTT
CDR3 protein: CASSYGQQSSPLHF

V gene: TRBV10-2
clone size: .
J gene: TRBJ2-1
D gene: .
CDR3 DNA: TGCGCCAGCAGTGAGTATGGTAGAGGTCAGTCCAATGAGCAGTTCTTC
CDR3 protein: CASSEYGRGQSNEQFF

V gene: TRBV2
clone size: .
J gene: TRBJ2-7
D gene: .
CDR3 DNA: TGTGCCAGCAGTGCCCGGTACGAGCAGTACTTC
CDR3 protein: CASSARYEQYF

V gene: TRBV28
clone size: .
J gene: TRBJ1-2
D gene: TRBD1
CDR3 DNA: TGTGCCAGCAGTACCTACAGGGGCGAATTTTATGGCTACACCTTC
CDR3 protein: CASSTYRGEFYGYTF

V gene: TRBV28
clone size: once
J gene: TRBJ1-2
D gene: .
CDR3 DNA: TGTGCCAGCAGTTTTCATCTTGGTGGCTACACCTTC
CDR3 protein: CASSFHLGGYTF

V gene: TRBV20-1
clone size: .
J gene: TRBJ2-1
D gene: .
CDR3 DNA: TGCAGTGCTAGTCCCAAGTACAATGAGCAGTTCTTC
CDR3 protein: CSASPKYNEQFF

V gene: TRBV7-9
clone size: once
J gene: TRBJ1-4
D gene: TRBD1
CDR3 DNA: TGTGCCAGCAGCTTAGCGGGGACAGGGGATGAAAAACTGTTTTTT
CDR3 protein: CASSLAGTGDEKLFF

V gene: TRBV6-6
clone size: once
J gene: TRBJ2-7
D gene: .
CDR3 DNA: TGTGCCAGCAGTTACCCGGAGGGCCTAAGGTACGAGCAGTACTTC
CDR3 protein: CASSYPEGLRYEQYF

V gene: TRBV7-9
clone size: .
J gene: TRBJ2-7
D gene: TRBD2
CDR3 DNA: TGTGCCAGCAGCTCGAGCGGGAGGGCCTCCCACGAGCAGTACTTC
CDR3 protein: CASSSSGRASHEQYF

V gene: TRBV10-3
clone size: .
J gene: TRBJ2-1
D gene: .
CDR3 DNA: TGTGCCATCAGTGACGGGACATCCTACAATGAGCAGTTCTTC
CDR3 protein: CAISDGTSYNEQFF

V gene: TRBV29-1
clone size: .
J gene: TRBJ1-1
D gene: .
CDR3 DNA: TGCAGCGTTGAAGAGGGGGGCATGAACACTGAAGCTTTCTTT
CDR3 protein: CSVEEGGMNTEAFF

V gene: TRBV13
clone size: .
J gene: TRBJ1-1
D gene: .
CDR3 DNA: TGTGCCAGCAGCCCGGGATGGCGGAACACTGAAGCTTTCTTT
CDR3 protein: CASSPGWRNTEAFF

V gene: TRBV15
clone size: .
J gene: TRBJ2-3
D gene: TRBD2
CDR3 DNA: TGTGCCACCAGCAGAGATGGGCTAGCGGGAGGAGATACGCAGTATTTT
CDR3 protein: CATSRDGLAGGDTQYF

V gene: TRBV6-2/TRBV6-3
clone size: .
J gene: TRBJ2-7
D gene: .
CDR3 DNA: TGTGCCAGCAGTTATTCGTCCCAGGGGACGGGAAACTACGAGCAGTACTTC
CDR3 protein: CASSYSSQGTGNYEQYF

V gene: TRBV4-1
clone size: .
J gene: TRBJ1-5
D gene: .
CDR3 DNA: TGCGCCAGCAGCCTCCGGGGGGGGAGAAATCAGCCCCAGCATTTT
CDR3 protein: CASSLRGGRNQPQHF

V gene: TRBV28
clone size: .
J gene: TRBJ2-7
D gene: TRBD1
CDR3 DNA: TGTGCCAGCAGGCTCAGGGGGAGCCACTACGAGCAGTACTTC
CDR3 protein: CASRLRGSHYEQYF

V gene: TRBV10-3
clone size: .
J gene: TRBJ2-3
D gene: TRBD1
CDR3 DNA: TGTGCCATCATGGGACAGGGGAGGGGAGGCACAGATACGCAGTATTTT
CDR3 protein: CAIMGQGRGGTDTQYF

V gene: TRBV18
clone size: .
J gene: TRBJ2-5
D gene: .
CDR3 DNA: TGTGCCAGCTCACCTGGGACTTTCGAGACCCAGTACTTC
CDR3 protein: CASSPGTFETQYF

V gene: TRBV6-5
clone size: .
J gene: TRBJ2-1
D gene: .
CDR3 DNA: TGTGCCAGCAGTTACTCAGACTTGAATGAGCAGTTCTTC
CDR3 protein: CASSYSDLNEQFF

V gene: TRBV5-1
clone size: once
J gene: TRBJ2-2
D gene: TRBD2
CDR3 DNA: TGCGCCAGCAGCTGGGCCCCTAGCGGGGGCAACACCGGGGAGCTGTTTTTT
CDR3 protein: CASSWAPSGGNTGELFF

V gene: TRBV30
clone size: .
J gene: TRBJ2-5
D gene: TRBD2
CDR3 DNA: TGTGCCTGGAGTGGCCTAGCGGGAGAGACCCAGTACTTC
CDR3 protein: CAWSGLAGETQYF

V gene: TRBV6-4
clone size: .
J gene: TRBJ1-2
D gene: TRBD1
CDR3 DNA: TGTGCCAGCAGTGCGGGGGACAGCCTAGCGGGTGGCTACACCTTC
CDR3 protein: CASSAGDSLAGGYTF

V gene: TRBV7-2
clone size: .
J gene: TRBJ1-2
D gene: .
CDR3 DNA: TGTGCCAGCAGCTTTGGTCCCGCCAGGGGACATGGCTACACCTTC
CDR3 protein: CASSFGPARGHGYTF

V gene: TRBV7-3
clone size: .
J gene: TRBJ2-6
D gene: .
CDR3 DNA: TGTGCCAGCTCCACCAGCTCTGGGGCCAACGTCCTGACTTTC
CDR3 protein: CASSTSSGANVLTF

V gene: TRBV29-1
clone size: .
J gene: TRBJ1-1
D gene: .
CDR3 DNA: TGCAGCGGGGGACAAAATCAGAACACTGAAGCTTTCTTT
CDR3 protein: CSGGQNQNTEAFF

V gene: TRBV6-5
clone size: .
J gene: TRBJ1-2
D gene: TRBD1
CDR3 DNA: TGTGCCAGCAGGCCCACAGGGGGGGAGATAGGGGTAGACACCTTC
CDR3 protein: CASRPTGGEIGVDTF

V gene: TRBV6-5
clone size: .
J gene: TRBJ2-7
D gene: .
CDR3 DNA: TGTGCCAGCACCCCGAGGGGGGACGGAACCTACGAGCAGTACTTC
CDR3 protein: CASTPRGDGTYEQYF

V gene: TRBV14
clone size: once
J gene: TRBJ2-5
D gene: .
CDR3 DNA: TGTGCCAGCAGCCAAGGTTTTAGTTGGAGGGAGACCCAGTACTTC
CDR3 protein: CASSQGFSWRETQYF

V gene: TRBV7-9
clone size: once
J gene: TRBJ2-5
D gene: .
CDR3 DNA: TGTGCCAGCAGCCCCAGGCTCCAAGAGACCCAGTACTTC
CDR3 protein: CASSPRLQETQYF

V gene: TRBV7-3
clone size: .
J gene: TRBJ2-7
D gene: .
CDR3 DNA: TGTGCCAGCAGCCCGAACTCGGGGGTATCCTCCCCCCACGAGCAGTACTTC
CDR3 protein: CASSPNSGVSSPHEQYF

V gene: TRBV5-6
clone size: .
J gene: TRBJ2-5
D gene: .
CDR3 DNA: TGTGCCAGCAGCGAACAGGGCGGGGAGACCCAGTACTTC
CDR3 protein: CASSEQGGETQYF

V gene: TRBV5-6
clone size: .
J gene: TRBJ2-7
D gene: .
CDR3 DNA: TGTGCCAGCAGCTTGGTTGGGGACTTAGCCTACGAGCAGTACTTC
CDR3 protein: CASSLVGDLAYEQYF

V gene: TRBV28
clone size: .
J gene: TRBJ2-1
D gene: .
CDR3 DNA: TGTGCCAGCAGTCCTTTACCTTGGGATCCCGCTCTCGATGAGCAGTTCTTC
CDR3 protein: CASSPLPWDPALDEQFF

V gene: TRBV29-1
clone size: .
J gene: TRBJ2-1
D gene: TRBD2
CDR3 DNA: TGCAGCGCGCAACAGACTAGCCGATATCGGGAGCAGTTCTTC
CDR3 protein: CSAQQTSRYREQFF

V gene: TRBV24-1
clone size: .
J gene: TRBJ2-7
D gene: .
CDR3 DNA: TGTGCCACCTCTCCGGCAGATAGCTACGAGCAGTACTTC
CDR3 protein: CATSPADSYEQYF

V gene: TRBV5-6
clone size: few
J gene: TRBJ2-7
D gene: TRBD2
CDR3 DNA: TGTGCCAGCAGCTTGGTACTAGCGGCCTACGAGCAGTACTTC
CDR3 protein: CASSLVLAAYEQYF